This T cell receptor beta chain was recovered during a study of beta chain features in type 1 diabetes. This clone was counted only a few times. The antigen remains undetermined. The V gene lost 0 bases and the J gene lost 5 bases, with 9 bases spanning the gap. This CDR3 comprises 14 residues. Germline V lookup: CDR1 SGHNT, CDR2 YYREEE (reference sequence). Every isolated RNA sample was fully reverse transcribed, so sequencing captured expressed TCRB transcripts. Naive, central memory and regulatory T cell samples yielded around 3.9 million reads on average. TCRdb keeps only in-frame clones here, not all; method: immunoSEQ multiplex PCR. Among approximately 270,000 clones, roughly an eighth were seen once, and the ten largest hold 0.017%. Study-wide findings and caveats: Researchers cautioned that cDNA sequencing could over-represent cells with high TCR expression. Patients' naive, central memory and regulatory TCRB repertoires appeared more alike than those of healthy donors. Within each of all four CD4+ subsets, Type 1 diabetes patients had TCRB CDR3s that were moderately but significantly shorter. Patients with type 1 diabetes showed fewer VDJ junction insertions and more deletions.

This receptor was taken from a man between 25 and 39 years old with type 1 diabetes. The rearrangement uses TRBV5-4 and TRBJ2-1; TRBD2 might be the D (6 bases). Source material: naive CD4+ T cells from blood. CDR3 bases: TGTGCCAGCAGCTTGGGCGGGACCAACAATGAGCAGTTCTTC. It is translated as CASSLGGTNNEQFF.